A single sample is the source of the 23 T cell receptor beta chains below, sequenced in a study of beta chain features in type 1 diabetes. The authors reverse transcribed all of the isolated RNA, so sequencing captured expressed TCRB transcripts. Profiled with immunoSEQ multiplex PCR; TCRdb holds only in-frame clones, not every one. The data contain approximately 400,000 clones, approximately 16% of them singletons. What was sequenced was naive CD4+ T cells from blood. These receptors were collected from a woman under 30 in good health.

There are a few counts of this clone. CDR3 sequence (DNA): TGCGCCAGCAGCCAAGATGGGACTAGCGGTTACGAGCAGTACTTC. Translation: CASSQDGTSGYEQYF. The chain joins TRBV4-3 to TRBJ2-7; 11 positions match TRBD2. V was pared by 0 bases and J by 4 bases, with 2 bases of the junction left unmatched. The germline gives CDR1 LGHNA, CDR2 YSLEER. This CDR3 has 15 residues.

CDR3 sequence: CASSLRTGTGANVLTF. The CDR3 DNA reads TGTGCCAGCAGCTTAAGGACAGGGACCGGGGCCAACGTCCTGACTTTC. The genes are TRBV7-2 and TRBJ2-6; 8 bases are a match to TRBD1. Germline CDR1 reads SGHTA; CDR2 reads FQGNSA. Trimming took 2 bases from V and 4 from J; bases not matched to a gene: 4. CDR3 size: 16 residues.

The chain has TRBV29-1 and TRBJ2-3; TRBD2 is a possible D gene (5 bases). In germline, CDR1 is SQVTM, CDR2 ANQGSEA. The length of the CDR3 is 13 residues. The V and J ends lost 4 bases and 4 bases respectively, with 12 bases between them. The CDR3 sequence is CSVGGGWADTQYF. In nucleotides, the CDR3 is TGCAGCGTTGGCGGAGGTTGGGCAGATACGCAGTATTTT.

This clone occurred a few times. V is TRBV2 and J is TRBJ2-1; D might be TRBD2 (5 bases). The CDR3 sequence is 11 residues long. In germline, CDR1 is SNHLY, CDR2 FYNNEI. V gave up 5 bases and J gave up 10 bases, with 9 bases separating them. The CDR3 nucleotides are TGTGCCAGCAGTTGGACTGGGGAGCAGTTCTTC. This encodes CASSWTGEQFF.

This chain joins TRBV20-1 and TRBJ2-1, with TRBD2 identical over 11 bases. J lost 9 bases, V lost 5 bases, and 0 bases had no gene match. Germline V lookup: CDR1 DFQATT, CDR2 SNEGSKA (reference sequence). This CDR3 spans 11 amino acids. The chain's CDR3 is CSALAGGEQFF. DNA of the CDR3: TGCAGTGCTCTAGCGGGAGGTGAGCAGTTCTTC.

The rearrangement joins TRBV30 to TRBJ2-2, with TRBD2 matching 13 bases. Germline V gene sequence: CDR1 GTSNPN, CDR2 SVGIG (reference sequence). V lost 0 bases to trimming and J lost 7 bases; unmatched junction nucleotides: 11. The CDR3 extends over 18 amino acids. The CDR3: CAWSVSRTSGRGLGELFF. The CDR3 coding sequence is TGTGCCTGGAGTGTATCCCGGACTAGCGGGAGAGGGCTCGGGGAGCTGTTTTTT.

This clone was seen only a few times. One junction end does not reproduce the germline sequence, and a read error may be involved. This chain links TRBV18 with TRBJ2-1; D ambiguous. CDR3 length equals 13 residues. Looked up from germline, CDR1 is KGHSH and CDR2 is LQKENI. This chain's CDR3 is CASSPDSFNEQFF. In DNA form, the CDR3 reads TGTGCCAGCTCACCAGACTCCTTCAATGAGCAGTTCTTC.

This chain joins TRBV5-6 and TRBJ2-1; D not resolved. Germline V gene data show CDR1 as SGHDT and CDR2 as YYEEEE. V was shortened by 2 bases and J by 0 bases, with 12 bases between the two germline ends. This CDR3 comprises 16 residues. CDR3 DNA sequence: TGTGCCAGCAGCTTCGCAGGTCCGAGCTCCTACAATGAGCAGTTCTTC. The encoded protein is CASSFAGPSSYNEQFF. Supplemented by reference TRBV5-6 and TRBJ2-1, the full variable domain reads DAGVTQSPTHLIKTRGQQVTLRCSPKSGHDTVSWYQQALGQGPQFIFQYYEEEERQRGNFPDRFSGHQFPNYSSELNVNALLLGDSALYLCASSFAGPSSYNEQFFGPGTRLTVL.

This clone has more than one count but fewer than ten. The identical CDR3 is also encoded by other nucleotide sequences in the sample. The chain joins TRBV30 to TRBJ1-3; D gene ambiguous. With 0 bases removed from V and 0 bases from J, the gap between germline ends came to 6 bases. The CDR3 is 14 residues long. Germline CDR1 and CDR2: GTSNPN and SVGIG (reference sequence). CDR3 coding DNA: TGTGCCTGGAGTGTACTGAGCTCTGGAAACACCATATATTTT. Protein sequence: CAWSVLSSGNTIYF.

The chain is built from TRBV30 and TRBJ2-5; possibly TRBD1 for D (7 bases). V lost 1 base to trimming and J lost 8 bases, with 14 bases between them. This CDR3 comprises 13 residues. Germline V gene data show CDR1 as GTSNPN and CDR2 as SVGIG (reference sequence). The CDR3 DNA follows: TGTGCCTGGAGTGGCGGGACAGCGGAAACCCAGTACTTC. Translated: CAWSGGTAETQYF.

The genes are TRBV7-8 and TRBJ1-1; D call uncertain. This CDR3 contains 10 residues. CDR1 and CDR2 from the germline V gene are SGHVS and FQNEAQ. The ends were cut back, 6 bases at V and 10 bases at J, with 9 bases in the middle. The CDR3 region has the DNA TGTGCCAGCAGTTCGATGCGAGCTTTCTTT. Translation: CASSSMRAFF. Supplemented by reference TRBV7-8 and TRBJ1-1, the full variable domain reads GAGVSQSPRYKVAKRGQDVALRCDPISGHVSLFWYQQALGQGPEFLTYFQNEAQLDKSGLPSDRFFAERPEGSVSTLKIQRTQQEDSAVYLCASSSMRAFFGQGTRLTVV.

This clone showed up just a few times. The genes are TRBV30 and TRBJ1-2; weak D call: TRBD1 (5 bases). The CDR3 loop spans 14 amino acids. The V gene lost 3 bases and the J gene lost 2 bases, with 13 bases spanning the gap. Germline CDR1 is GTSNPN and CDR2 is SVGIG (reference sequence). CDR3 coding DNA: TGTGCCTGGAGCCTATGGGGGGGGAACTATGGCTACACCTTC. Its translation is CAWSLWGGNYGYTF. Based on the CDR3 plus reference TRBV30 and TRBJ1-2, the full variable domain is SQTIHQWPATLVQPVGSPLSLECTVEGTSNPNLYWYRQAAGRGLQLLFYSVGIGQISSEVPQNLSASRPQDRQFILSSKKLLLSDSGFYLCAWSLWGGNYGYTFGSGTRLTVV.

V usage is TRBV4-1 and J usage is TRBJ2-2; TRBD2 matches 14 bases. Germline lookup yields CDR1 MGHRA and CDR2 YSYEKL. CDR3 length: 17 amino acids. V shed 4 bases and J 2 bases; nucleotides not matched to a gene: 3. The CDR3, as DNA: TGCGCCAGCAGCCTGGGACTAGCGGGAGTCAACACCGGGGAGCTGTTTTTT. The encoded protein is CASSLGLAGVNTGELFF.

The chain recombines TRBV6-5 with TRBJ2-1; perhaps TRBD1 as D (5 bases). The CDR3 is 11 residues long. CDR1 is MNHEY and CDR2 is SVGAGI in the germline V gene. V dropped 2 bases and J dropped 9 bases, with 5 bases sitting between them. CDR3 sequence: CASSYQGEQFF. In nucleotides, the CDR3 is TGTGCCAGCAGTTACCAGGGTGAGCAGTTCTTC.

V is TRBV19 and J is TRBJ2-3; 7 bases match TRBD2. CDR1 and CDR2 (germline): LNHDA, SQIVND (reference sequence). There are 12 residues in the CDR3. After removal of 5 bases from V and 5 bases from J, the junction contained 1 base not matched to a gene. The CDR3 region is CASSSGGDTQYF. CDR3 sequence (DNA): TGTGCCAGTAGTTCGGGGGGAGATACGCAGTATTTT.

The CDR3: CASSSTPGTEYEQYF. CDR3 coding DNA: TGTGCCAGCAGCAGCACCCCCGGGACAGAATACGAGCAGTACTTC. V is TRBV6-8 and J is TRBJ2-7; 7 nucleotides match TRBD1. With 6 bases clipped from V and 4 bases from J, the junction kept 12 bases outside the gene matches. Per the germline V gene, CDR1 is MNHGY and CDR2 is SAAAGT. This CDR3 has 15 residues.

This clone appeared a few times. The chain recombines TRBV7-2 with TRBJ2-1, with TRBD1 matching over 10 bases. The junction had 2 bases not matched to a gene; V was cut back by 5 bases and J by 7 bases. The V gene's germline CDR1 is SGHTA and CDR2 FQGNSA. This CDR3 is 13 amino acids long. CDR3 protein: CASSTGQGNEQFF. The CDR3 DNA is TGTGCCAGCAGCACGGGACAGGGGAATGAGCAGTTCTTC.

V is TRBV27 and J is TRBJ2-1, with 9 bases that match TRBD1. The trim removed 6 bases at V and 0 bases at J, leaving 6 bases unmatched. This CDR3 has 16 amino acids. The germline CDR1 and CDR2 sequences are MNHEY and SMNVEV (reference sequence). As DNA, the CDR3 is TGTGCCAGCAGGGCGGGGACAGGGAGCTCCTACAATGAGCAGTTCTTC. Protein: CASRAGTGSSYNEQFF.

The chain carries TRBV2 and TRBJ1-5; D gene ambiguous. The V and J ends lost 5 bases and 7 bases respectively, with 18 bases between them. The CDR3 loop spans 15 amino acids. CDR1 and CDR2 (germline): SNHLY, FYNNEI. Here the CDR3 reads CASSFGWASGQPQHF. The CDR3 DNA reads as TGTGCCAGCAGTTTCGGTTGGGCCTCGGGACAGCCCCAGCATTTT.

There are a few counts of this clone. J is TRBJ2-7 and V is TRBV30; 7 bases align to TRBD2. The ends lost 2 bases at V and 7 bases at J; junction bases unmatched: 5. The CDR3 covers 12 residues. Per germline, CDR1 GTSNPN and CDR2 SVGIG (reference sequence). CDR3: CAWSRTGREQYF. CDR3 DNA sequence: TGTGCCTGGAGTCGGACCGGGAGGGAGCAGTACTTC.

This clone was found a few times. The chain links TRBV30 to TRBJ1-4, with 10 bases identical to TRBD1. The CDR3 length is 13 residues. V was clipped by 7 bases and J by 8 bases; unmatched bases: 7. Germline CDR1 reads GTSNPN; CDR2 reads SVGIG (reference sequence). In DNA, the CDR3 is TGTGCCTTCCGACAGGGGGCCGGCGAAAAACTGTTTTTT. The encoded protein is CAFRQGAGEKLFF. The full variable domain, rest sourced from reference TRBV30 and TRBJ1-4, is SQTIHQWPATLVQPVGSPLSLECTVEGTSNPNLYWYRQAAGRGLQLLFYSVGIGQISSEVPQNLSASRPQDRQFILSSKKLLLSDSGFYLCAFRQGAGEKLFFGSGTQLSVL.

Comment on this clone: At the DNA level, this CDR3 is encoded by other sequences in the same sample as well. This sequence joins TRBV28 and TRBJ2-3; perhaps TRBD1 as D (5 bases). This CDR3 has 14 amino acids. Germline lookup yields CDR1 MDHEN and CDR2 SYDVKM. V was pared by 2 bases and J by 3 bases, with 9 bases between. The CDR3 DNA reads TGTGCCAGCAGTTTAGCAGGGATTACAGATACGCAGTATTTT. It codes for CASSLAGITDTQYF.

The CDR3 sequence is CASSVVGGNTGELFF. CDR3 in DNA: TGTGCCAGCAGCGTAGTAGGGGGGAACACCGGGGAGCTGTTTTTT. The chain joins TRBV9 to TRBJ2-2, with D perhaps TRBD1 (6 bases). The germline V gene has CDR1 SGDLS and CDR2 YYNGEE. The CDR3 sequence is 15 residues long. V was cut by 0 bases and J by 1 base, with 7 bases left in between.